This TCR beta chain was recovered during a study of blood T cell repertoires in COVID-19. Looking at the study overall: Some COVID-19 samples were acute and others convalescent; all came from the United States, Italy and Spain. Sources were T cells, B-cell-depleted T cells, or PBMCs; the material itself was cDNA or gDNA.

Germline-derived CDR1 and CDR2 are SGDLS and YYNGEE. V trimming: 4 bases; J trimming: 6 bases; junction bases outside the gene matches: 4. The CDR3 has 14 residues. In the authors' methods: Nucleated cell counts were estimated from reference gene primer amplification. The data were produced by immunoSEQ multiplex PCR, yet TCRdb's version contains in-frame clones alone and is incomplete. That table supplies the V and J calls and clone size; D and trimming were determined from the DNA. This sample has fewer than 110,000 clones; about 88% occur once, and the top ten carry roughly 6%. The sequence was obtained from a human donor in a cohort sampled during active COVID-19. This sequence joins TRBV9 and TRBJ1-6, with TRBD1 matching 7 bases. Sequencing input: peripheral blood. Written as DNA, the CDR3 is TGTGCCAGCAGCCTTAGACAGGGTAATTCACCCCTCCACTTT. Translation gives CASSLRQGNSPLHF.